The 19 T cell receptor beta chains given below trace back to one sample, sequenced in a study of blood T cell repertoires in COVID-19. TCRdb keeps only in-frame clones here, not all; method: immunoSEQ multiplex PCR. The sample holds some 86,000 clones; 80% to 85% are singletons and the top ten take 31%. The sequenced sample consisted of peripheral blood. The receptors were gathered from a woman older than 75 with active or convalescent COVID-19.

The rearrangement joins TRBV28 to TRBJ1-2; unclear D gene. The germline V gene encodes CDR1 MDHEN and CDR2 SYDVKM. V lost 7 bases and J lost 7, with 16 bases in between. The CDR3 has 13 residues. The CDR3 bases are TGTGCCAGCATTGTACCAGAGCGTGGTGGCTACACCTTC. Amino acid sequence: CASIVPERGGYTF.

The chain is built from TRBV7-3 and TRBJ2-2; 7 nucleotides match TRBD1. Germline V CDR1 and CDR2: SGHTA, FQGTGA. The junction had 3 bases not matched to a gene; V was cut back by 4 bases and J by 4 bases. The CDR3 totals 14 residues. DNA of the CDR3: TGTGCCAGCAGCTCCTCAGGGGGCACCGGGGAGCTGTTTTTT. It is translated as CASSSSGGTGELFF.

This chain connects TRBV3-1 (or the pseudogene TRBV3-2) to TRBJ1-1; no clear D. The CDR3 runs to 13 residues. V was clipped by 5 bases and J by 4 bases, with 11 bases between them. The germline gives CDR1 LGHDT, CDR2 YNNKEL (reference sequence). The CDR3 nucleotides read TGTGCCAGCAGCAAGGCGAGGTTCACTGAAGCTTTCTTT. Translating gives CASSKARFTEAFF.

This clone was detected only a few times. V and J are TRBV4-3 and TRBJ2-2, with 10 bases aligning to TRBD1. CDR1 LGHNA and CDR2 YSLEER come from the germline V gene. V shed 4 bases, J shed 5 bases, and the junction held 7 bases outside the gene matches. The CDR3 has 16 residues. In nucleotides, the CDR3 is TGCGCCAGCAGCCTAAACCTGGGACAGGGGACCGGGGAGCTGTTTTTT. Its translation: CASSLNLGQGTGELFF.

This clone was picked up a small number of times. The rearrangement joins TRBV19 to TRBJ1-4; 7 nucleotides line up with TRBD1. The CDR3 is 15 residues long. V dropped 4 bases and J dropped 8; count of bases not matched to a gene: 10. Germline values: CDR1 LNHDA, CDR2 SQIVND (reference sequence). This chain's CDR3 is CASSTPGTVREKLFF. In DNA, the CDR3 is TGTGCCAGTAGTACCCCCGGGACAGTAAGGGAAAAACTGTTTTTT. Based on the CDR3 plus reference TRBV19 and TRBJ1-4, the full variable domain is DGGITQSPKYLFRKEGQNVTLSCEQNLNHDAMYWYRQDPGQGLRLIYYSQIVNDFQKGDIAEGYSVSREKKESFPLTVTSAQKNPTAFYLCASSTPGTVREKLFFGSGTQLSVL.

V and J are TRBV24-1 and TRBJ2-3, with a tentative D call TRBD2 (6 bases). The germline gives CDR1 KGHDR, CDR2 SFDVKD. The ends were cut back, 12 bases at V and 6 bases at J, with 18 bases in the middle. This CDR3 is 13 amino acids long. The CDR3, as DNA: TGTGCCTCGGCGGGGACTGGCTCGGATACGCAGTATTTT. The encoded protein is CASAGTGSDTQYF.

The chain recombines TRBV5-1 with TRBJ2-2; the D gene is possibly TRBD2 (6 bases). Germline CDR1 SGHRS, CDR2 YFSETQ. V lost 1 base to trimming and J lost 6 bases, with 10 bases between them. This CDR3 comprises 14 residues. CDR3 amino acids: CASSLSTGAGELFF. The CDR3 DNA sequence: TGCGCCAGCAGCTTGTCCACGGGGGCCGGGGAGCTGTTTTTT.

The chain employs TRBV28 and TRBJ1-3; 9 bases map to TRBD1. CDR1 MDHEN and CDR2 SYDVKM come from the germline V gene. The trim removed 5 bases at V and 3 bases at J, leaving 5 bases unmatched. This CDR3 is built from 15 residues. The CDR3 protein is CASSPPGQGGNTIYF. CDR3 bases: TGTGCCAGCAGTCCACCGGGACAGGGTGGAAACACCATATATTTT. Complete variable domain (other parts from reference TRBV28 and TRBJ1-3): DVKVTQSSRYLVKRTGEKVFLECVQDMDHENMFWYRQDPGLGLRLIYFSYDVKMKEKGDIPEGYSVSREKKERFSLILESASTNQTSMYLCASSPPGQGGNTIYFGEGSWLTVV.

The chain recombines TRBV7-2 with TRBJ2-5, with D possibly TRBD1 on 5 matching bases. The CDR3 has 13 residues. V was shortened by 0 bases and J by 3 bases, with 5 bases between the two germline ends. Germline CDR1 SGHTA, CDR2 FQGNSA. The DNA of the CDR3 is TGTGCCAGCAGCTTAGCCAGGGAAGAGACCCAGTACTTC. Encoded protein: CASSLAREETQYF. The full variable domain, completed using reference TRBV7-2 and TRBJ2-5, is GAGVSQSPSNKVTEKGKDVELRCDPISGHTALYWYRQSLGQGLEFLIYFQGNSAPDKSGLPSDRFSAERTGGSVSTLTIQRTQQEDSAVYLCASSLAREETQYFGPGTRLLVL.

This clone was seen a few times. The chain carries TRBV5-1 and TRBJ2-7, with 7 bases lining up with TRBD1. The V gene end was trimmed by 4 bases and the J gene end by 4 bases; junction bases not matched to a gene: 8. The CDR3 runs to 14 residues. Per the germline V gene, CDR1 is SGHRS and CDR2 is YFSETQ. The CDR3 nucleotides are TGCGCCAGCAGCCACGGGACAGCCATTTACGAGCAGTACTTC. It yields the protein CASSHGTAIYEQYF. The full variable domain, in which reference TRBV5-1 and TRBJ2-7 provide the parts outside the CDR3, is KAGVTQTPRYLIKTRGQQVTLSCSPISGHRSVSWYQQTPGQGLQFLFEYFSETQRNKGNFPGRFSGRQFSNSRSEMNVSTLELGDSALYLCASSHGTAIYEQYFGPGTRLTVT.

The chain recombines TRBV6-1 with TRBJ1-5, with a weak D call TRBD1 (5 bases). The CDR3 contains 16 residues. Germline V lookup: CDR1 MNHNS, CDR2 SASEGT. Between the trimmed V and J ends, which lost 2 bases and 7 bases, there was a span of 18 bases. This CDR3 is CASSEFPPGSGQPQHF. The CDR3 region has the DNA TGTGCCAGCAGTGAATTCCCCCCAGGGTCCGGGCAGCCCCAGCATTTT.

This clone was seen a handful of times. J is TRBJ2-3 and V is TRBV2; a weak D match, TRBD1 (5 bases). Germline V gene data show CDR1 as SNHLY and CDR2 as FYNNEI. This CDR3 region has 15 residues. V gave up 6 bases and J gave up 1 base, with 14 bases separating them. This chain's CDR3 is CASSPGPFGTDTQYF. The CDR3 DNA reads TGTGCCAGCAGCCCAGGGCCATTTGGCACAGATACGCAGTATTTT.

The chain employs TRBV25-1 and TRBJ1-4, with D maybe TRBD1 (6 bases). V lost 5 bases and J lost 5, with 18 bases in between. The CDR3 length is 16 residues. Germline loops: CDR1 MGHDK, CDR2 SYGVNS. The CDR3 here is CASSHITGKGNEKLFF. As DNA, the CDR3 is TGTGCCAGCAGTCATATTACAGGGAAGGGGAATGAAAAACTGTTTTTT.

V and J are TRBV11-2 and TRBJ1-2, with D uncertain. This CDR3 has 17 residues. CDR1 and CDR2 from the germline V gene are SGHAT and FQNNGV. The germline V and J ends were trimmed by 1 base and 4 bases, with 19 bases remaining between them. In nucleotides, the CDR3 is TGTGCCAGCAGCTTAGGCCTTCGGTTCTCGGTTCGCTATGGCTACACCTTC. It encodes CASSLGLRFSVRYGYTF.

The chain links TRBV2 to TRBJ2-7; 8 positions match TRBD1. Germline loops: CDR1 SNHLY, CDR2 FYNNEI. This CDR3 spans 15 amino acids. V shed 2 bases and J 7 bases; nucleotides not matched to a gene: 10. The CDR3 nucleotides are TGTGCCAGCAGTGAATGGGCAGGGGGCTTGGGGGAGCAGTACTTC. Protein: CASSEWAGGLGEQYF.

This clone was counted once. This sequence joins TRBV6-5 and TRBJ1-5; D may be TRBD1 (6 bases). Germline CDR1 is MNHEY and CDR2 is SVGAGI. CDR3 length equals 13 residues. Trimming took off 6 bases at V and 3 bases at J, with 9 bases between the two ends. The CDR3 here is CASRGGINQPQHF. The DNA of the CDR3 is TGTGCCAGCAGAGGGGGAATCAATCAGCCCCAGCATTTT.

The chain carries TRBV5-4 and TRBJ2-1; the match to TRBD2 covers 9 bases. From germline, CDR1 is SGHNT and CDR2 YYREEE (reference sequence). The CDR3 is 15 amino acids. The V segment lost 0 bases and the J segment 9 bases; nucleotides outside the gene matches: 7. The DNA for the CDR3 is TGTGCCAGCAGCTTGGGGCGGGAGGGCCTTAGTGAGCAGTTCTTC. This sequence encodes CASSLGREGLSEQFF.

The V gene is TRBV29-1, the J gene TRBJ1-1, with D unresolved. V was shortened by 7 bases and J by 2 bases, with 8 bases between the two germline ends. The CDR3 covers 11 residues. Germline loops: CDR1 SQVTM, CDR2 ANQGSEA. CDR3 protein: CSAALNTEAFF. The CDR3 DNA is TGCAGCGCCGCACTTAACACTGAAGCTTTCTTT. Complete variable domain (other parts from reference TRBV29-1 and TRBJ1-1): SAVISQKPSRDICQRGTSLTIQCQVDSQVTMMFWYRQQPGQSLTLIATANQGSEATYESGFVIDKFPISRPNLTFSTLTVSNMSPEDSSIYLCSAALNTEAFFGQGTRLTVV.

This clone came up many times. This sequence joins TRBV15 and TRBJ2-7; the D is unclear. The CDR3 runs 13 residues. V dropped 0 bases and J dropped 5 bases, with 8 bases sitting between them. Germline V gives CDR1 LNHNV, CDR2 YYDKDF (reference sequence). CDR3 amino acids: CATSRDLGDEQYF. CDR3 bases: TGTGCCACCAGCAGAGATCTAGGAGACGAGCAGTACTTC.